This T cell receptor (beta chain) was observed in a study of early T cells in non-severe SARS-CoV-2 infection. This clonotype was seen a few times. This CDR3 region has 14 residues. The V end was cut by 0 bases, the J end by 6 bases, with 9 bases between. The V gene's germline CDR1 is MNHEY and CDR2 SVGEGT. Using its own MiXCR run on the 5' RACE reads, TCRdb lists one record per CDR3 protein. The sample holds 40,000 to 65,000 distinct CDR3 sequences, approximately 8% seen once. The source material was whole blood. This clonotype was obtained from an adult who was a healthcare worker with PCR-confirmed SARS-CoV-2 infection or an uninfected control (not recorded which). The chain recombines TRBV6-2 or TRBV6-3 with TRBJ2-1; TRBD1 might be the D (5 bases). The CDR3 loop is CASSYSAGSNEQFF. CDR3 DNA sequence: TGTGCCAGCAGTTACTCGGCAGGGTCCAATGAGCAGTTCTTC.